Presented here are 28 T cell receptor beta chains from one specimen sequenced in a study of immune cell composition in non-small cell lung cancer. The method was immunoSEQ multiplex PCR; TCRdb's version includes in-frame clones alone and lacks a portion of them. Here the sample spans 270 or so clones, roughly 83% being singletons. Normal lung sampling was at least 3 cm from the tumour, as distant as possible. Sequencing was performed on non-adjacent lung tissue. Receptor source: a human donor with non-small cell lung cancer.

This clone was picked up a small number of times. The V and J genes are TRBV6-1 and TRBJ1-2; TRBD1 matches at 11 bases. CDR3 length equals 14 residues. V dropped 6 bases and J dropped 2; count of bases not matched to a gene: 2. Germline assignment: CDR1 MNHNS and CDR2 SASEGT. CDR3 sequence reads: CASRGDRGNYGYTF. In nucleotides, the CDR3 is TGTGCCAGCAGGGGGGACAGGGGGAACTATGGCTACACCTTC.

V gene TRBV19 combines with J gene TRBJ2-1; 8 nucleotides line up with TRBD1. The trim removed 7 bases at V and 6 bases at J, leaving 8 bases unmatched. The CDR3 contains 14 residues. Germline CDR1 LNHDA, CDR2 SQIVND (reference sequence). CDR3 protein: CASKGQGAANEQFF. The CDR3 DNA reads TGTGCCAGTAAAGGGCAGGGGGCAGCCAATGAGCAGTTCTTC.

This clone has a single count. V usage is TRBV12-5 and J usage is TRBJ2-7; 8 nucleotides align to TRBD2. Germline V gives CDR1 LGHNT, CDR2 FRNRAP. The length of the CDR3 is 15 residues. V lost 7 bases to trimming and J lost 6 bases; unmatched junction nucleotides: 14. CDR3 coding DNA: TGTGCTAGTGCCGCCAGCGGGAGATATCCTCCCGAGCAGTACTTC. Translated, it gives CASAASGRYPPEQYF.

The CDR3 here is CASSPRQGPYEQYF. The CDR3 DNA reads as TGTGCCAGCTCACCTCGCCAGGGCCCCTACGAGCAGTACTTC. The V and J genes are TRBV18 and TRBJ2-7; possibly TRBD1 for D (5 bases). The CDR3 loop spans 14 amino acids. Germline CDR1 and CDR2: KGHSH and LQKENI. Trimming shortened V by 3 bases and J by 2 bases, and 11 bases separated the two germline ends.

The rearrangement joins TRBV14 to TRBJ2-5; D not certain. The last part of the DNA fits TRBJ2-7 better; the J call may be wrong. Germline V gene data show CDR1 as SGHDN and CDR2 as FVKESK. The CDR3 totals 13 residues. The CDR3 region has the DNA TGTGCCAGCAGCCAAGACCCTGTCTACGAGCAGTACTTC. As protein: CASSQDPVYEQYF.

This clone has more than one count but fewer than ten. This sequence joins TRBV6-5 and TRBJ1-5, with unresolved D. The V gene's germline CDR1 is MNHEY and CDR2 SVGAGI. The CDR3 is made up of 14 amino acids. Between the trimmed V and J ends, which lost 6 bases and 4 bases, there was a span of 13 bases. CDR3 nucleotide sequence: TGTGCCAGCAGCTTGTCTAACGGGAATCAGCCCCAGCATTTT. It encodes CASSLSNGNQPQHF.

J is TRBJ2-2 and V is TRBV7-2, with 14 bases lining up with TRBD2. The CDR3 runs to 18 residues. In germline, CDR1 is SGHTA, CDR2 FQGNSA. V gave up 5 bases and J gave up 5 bases; unmatched junction bases: 10. CDR3 bases: TGTGCCAGCAGCCCGGGACTAGCGGGAGTCCTGGGAACCGGGGAGCTGTTTTTT. This codes for CASSPGLAGVLGTGELFF.

The rearrangement joins TRBV2 to TRBJ2-2; 7 bases match TRBD1. Trimming at V came to 7 bases and at J to 5 bases, leaving 4 bases not matched to a gene. The CDR3 length is 13 residues. In germline, CDR1 is SNHLY, CDR2 FYNNEI. CDR3 nucleotide sequence: TGTGCCAGCATCGAACAGGGGACCGGGGAGCTGTTTTTT. Protein product: CASIEQGTGELFF.

J is TRBJ1-1 and V is TRBV6-5; TRBD1 might be the D (5 bases). V dropped 6 bases and J dropped 0 bases, with 11 bases sitting between them. Germline values: CDR1 MNHEY, CDR2 SVGAGI. This CDR3 comprises 14 residues. The CDR3 bases are TGTGCCAGCAGGCCAAGGGGCATGAACACTGAAGCTTTCTTT. This codes for CASRPRGMNTEAFF.

This clone was detected only a few times. The chain couples TRBV4-2 to TRBJ2-7; D may be TRBD2 (7 bases). This CDR3 region has 14 residues. Looked up from germline, CDR1 is LGHNA and CDR2 is YNFKEQ. Trimming took 1 base from V and 3 from J, leaving 10 bases between them. CDR3 DNA: TGTGCCAGCAGCCAAGGAGGGGGGGGCTACGAGCAGTACTTC. Residues: CASSQGGGGYEQYF.

The V gene is TRBV6-1, the J gene TRBJ1-1; D unclear. V dropped 8 bases and J dropped 6 bases, with 13 bases sitting between them. The CDR3 covers 12 residues. CDR1 and CDR2 from the germline V gene are MNHNS and SASEGT. The DNA of the CDR3 is TGTGCCAGCTCGGGAGCGCACCCTGAAGCTTTCTTT. Encoded protein: CASSGAHPEAFF.

The chain uses TRBV18 and TRBJ2-1; 9 positions match TRBD2. The CDR3 extends over 15 amino acids. After removal of 3 bases from V and 4 bases from J, the junction contained 4 bases not matched to a gene. CDR1 KGHSH and CDR2 LQKENI come from the germline V gene. The CDR3 DNA follows: TGTGCCAGCTCACCCCTAGCGGGAAGGTACAATGAGCAGTTCTTC. As protein: CASSPLAGRYNEQFF. The full variable domain, in which reference TRBV18 and TRBJ2-1 provide the parts outside the CDR3, is NAGVMQNPRHLVRRRGQEARLRCSPMKGHSHVYWYRQLPEEGLKFMVYLQKENIIDESGMPKERFSAEFPKEGPSILRIQQVVRGDSAAYFCASSPLAGRYNEQFFGPGTRLTVL.

In its sample, this clone was seen once. V usage is TRBV6-5 and J usage is TRBJ1-4, with a possible D match to TRBD1 (6 bases). Germline assignment: CDR1 MNHEY and CDR2 SVGAGI. The length of the CDR3 is 15 residues. Trimming stripped 0 bases from V and 7 bases from J, with 12 bases between. The CDR3 region has the DNA TGTGCCAGCAGTTACTCGGGGGCTCAGAGTGAAAAACTGTTTTTT. Amino acid sequence: CASSYSGAQSEKLFF.

The CDR3 loop reads CASSQLMFGELFF. The CDR3 DNA is TGTGCCAGCAGCCAGCTAATGTTCGGGGAGCTGTTTTTT. The chain has TRBV14 and TRBJ2-2; no definite D call. This CDR3 region has 13 residues. Germline V lookup: CDR1 SGHDN, CDR2 FVKESK. V gave up 3 bases and J gave up 7 bases, with 9 bases separating them. The complete variable domain, with remaining parts taken from reference TRBV14 and TRBJ2-2, reads EAGVTQFPSHSVIEKGQTVTLRCDPISGHDNLYWYRRVMGKEIKFLLHFVKESKQDESGMPNNRFLAERTGGTYSTLKVQPAELEDSGVYFCASSQLMFGELFFGEGSRLTVL.

The CDR3 nucleotides are TGTGCCAGCAGCCAGTTAGGGACTAGCGGGAGATGGGAGCAGTTCTTC. Amino acid sequence: CASSQLGTSGRWEQFF. J is TRBJ2-1 and V is TRBV9, with 14 nucleotides matching TRBD2. The CDR3 consists of 16 residues. Per the germline V gene, CDR1 is SGDLS and CDR2 is YYNGEE. V shed 4 bases and J 10 bases; nucleotides not matched to a gene: 10.

This clone was picked up a small number of times. The chain has TRBV9 and TRBJ2-1, with 11 bases fitting TRBD2. V gave up 2 bases and J gave up 8 bases; unmatched junction bases: 9. The CDR3 contains 16 residues. Germline V gene sequence: CDR1 SGDLS, CDR2 YYNGEE. The CDR3 spells CASSVRLAGGIDEQFF. DNA of the CDR3: TGTGCCAGCAGCGTCCGGCTAGCGGGAGGAATAGATGAGCAGTTCTTC.

The V and J genes are TRBV6-6 and TRBJ1-1; tentative D call: TRBD1 (5 bases). Trimming took off 5 bases at V and 7 bases at J, with 14 bases between the two ends. This CDR3 has 13 residues. Germline CDR1 is MNHNY and CDR2 is SVGAGI (reference sequence). CDR3 sequence: CASSRRTTDEAFF. The CDR3 DNA sequence: TGTGCCAGCAGTCGGCGGACAACCGATGAAGCTTTCTTT.

This clone has just one count. The chain's CDR3 is CASSIELGRANYGYTF. The DNA of the CDR3 is TGTGCCAGTAGTATAGAACTAGGACGGGCTAACTATGGCTACACCTTC. This rearrangement joins TRBV19 to TRBJ1-2, with D unclear. Germline CDR1 is LNHDA and CDR2 is SQIVND (reference sequence). The CDR3 consists of 16 residues. The V gene lost 0 bases and the J gene lost 0 bases, with 11 bases spanning the gap. Combining the CDR3 with reference TRBV19 and TRBJ1-2 gives the whole variable domain DGGITQSPKYLFRKEGQNVTLSCEQNLNHDAMYWYRQDPGQGLRLIYYSQIVNDFQKGDIAEGYSVSREKKESFPLTVTSAQKNPTAFYLCASSIELGRANYGYTFGSGTRLTVV.

The chain is built from TRBV6-5 and TRBJ2-5; D is possibly TRBD2 (6 bases). This CDR3 has 15 amino acids. Germline CDR1 MNHEY, CDR2 SVGAGI. Deletions cut 6 bases from V and 0 bases from J, with 14 bases between. As DNA, the CDR3 is TGTGCCAGCAGACAAGACGGGAGATACCAAGAGACCCAGTACTTC. Translated, it gives CASRQDGRYQETQYF.

The CDR3, as DNA: TGTGCCAGCAGCCAGGCCGGGACAGGGTCCTACGAGCAGTACTTC. Protein sequence: CASSQAGTGSYEQYF. The J gene is TRBJ2-7, the V gene TRBV7-9; 9 bases line up with TRBD1. V lost 5 bases to trimming and J lost 1 base; unmatched junction nucleotides: 6. Germline CDR1 and CDR2: SEHNR and FQNEAQ (reference sequence). This CDR3 has 15 amino acids.

V gene TRBV29-1 combines with J gene TRBJ2-1, with 7 nucleotides matching TRBD2. The CDR3 covers 12 residues. Looked up from germline, CDR1 is SQVTM and CDR2 is ANQGSEA. Trimming removed 2 bases from V and 7 bases from J; junction bases left unmatched: 2. Here the CDR3 reads CSVELGGNEQFF. CDR3 nucleotide sequence: TGCAGCGTTGAATTGGGGGGGAATGAGCAGTTCTTC.

The gene calls are TRBV7-2 and TRBJ2-1, with 8 bases that match TRBD2. The germline V gene encodes CDR1 SGHTA and CDR2 FQGNSA. With V trimmed by 5 bases and J by 1 base, 10 bases remained unmatched. The CDR3 has 17 residues. The CDR3, as DNA: TGTGCCAGCAGCCCTCGGGGGCGGGAGGCGTCCTACAATGAGCAGTTCTTC. Its translation is CASSPRGREASYNEQFF.

This chain uses TRBV7-2 with TRBJ2-7; no clear D. The CDR3 extends over 15 amino acids. V was trimmed by 1 base and J by 5 bases, leaving 15 bases between them. The germline V gene has CDR1 SGHTA and CDR2 FQGNSA. CDR3 residues: CASSLDPPPRDEQYF. DNA for the CDR3: TGTGCCAGCAGCTTAGATCCCCCGCCCCGGGACGAGCAGTACTTC.

V gene TRBV12-5 combines with J gene TRBJ2-1; 8 nucleotides line up with TRBD1. Germline assignment: CDR1 LGHNT and CDR2 FRNRAP. The trim removed 7 bases at V and 4 bases at J, leaving 6 bases unmatched. CDR3 length: 14 residues. CDR3 loop: CASVAGQGYNEQFF. The CDR3 DNA reads as TGTGCTAGTGTTGCAGGACAGGGTTACAATGAGCAGTTCTTC.

V and J are TRBV4-3 and TRBJ2-1; no reliable D call. Germline V gene sequence: CDR1 LGHNA, CDR2 YSLEER. The CDR3 length is 15 residues. Deletions cut 0 bases from V and 0 bases from J, with 6 bases between. The DNA for the CDR3 is TGCGCCAGCAGCCAAGATTACTACTCCTACAATGAGCAGTTCTTC. Translated: CASSQDYYSYNEQFF.

The chain is built from TRBV7-3 and TRBJ2-1; 7 positions agree with TRBD1. Germline values: CDR1 SGHTA, CDR2 FQGTGA. This CDR3 has 17 amino acids. The ends lost 1 base at V and 7 bases at J; junction bases unmatched: 13. For the CDR3, the DNA is TGTGCCAGCAGCTTAAGAGAGGGGGCGTTCCTTGGAAATGAGCAGTTCTTC. Its translation is CASSLREGAFLGNEQFF.

V gene TRBV6-1 combines with J gene TRBJ2-7; maybe TRBD2 (5 bases). V was clipped by 7 bases and J by 0 bases, with 7 bases between them. The germline CDR1 and CDR2 sequences are MNHNS and SASEGT. This CDR3 contains 12 residues. CDR3 in amino acids: CASNGDSYEQYF. The DNA of the CDR3 is TGTGCCAGCAACGGGGACTCCTACGAGCAGTACTTC.

This clone appeared once. This chain links TRBV27 with TRBJ2-5, with D unresolved. The CDR3 covers 13 residues. V lost 5 bases and J 1 base, leaving 8 bases between the germline ends. Germline values: CDR1 MNHEY, CDR2 SMNVEV (reference sequence). The CDR3 sequence: CASSPSLQETQYF. CDR3 DNA sequence: TGTGCCAGCAGTCCTTCCCTCCAAGAGACCCAGTACTTC.